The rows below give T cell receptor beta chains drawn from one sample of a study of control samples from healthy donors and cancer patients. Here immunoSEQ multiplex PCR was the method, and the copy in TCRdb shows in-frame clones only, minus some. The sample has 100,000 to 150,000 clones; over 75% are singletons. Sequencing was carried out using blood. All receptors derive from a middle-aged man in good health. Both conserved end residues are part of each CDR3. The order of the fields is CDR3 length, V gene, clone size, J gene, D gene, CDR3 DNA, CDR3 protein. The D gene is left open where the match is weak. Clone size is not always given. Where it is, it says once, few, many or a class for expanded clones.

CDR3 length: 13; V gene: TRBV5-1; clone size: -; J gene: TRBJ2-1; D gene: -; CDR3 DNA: TGCGCCAGCAGCTTGGGAGGAGCGGAAGGGCAGTTCTTC; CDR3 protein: CASSLGGAEGQFF
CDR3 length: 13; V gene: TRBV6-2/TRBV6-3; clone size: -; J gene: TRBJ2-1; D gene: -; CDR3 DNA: TGTGCCAGCAGTTACGACCGATTCAATGAGCAGTTCTTC; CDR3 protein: CASSYDRFNEQFF
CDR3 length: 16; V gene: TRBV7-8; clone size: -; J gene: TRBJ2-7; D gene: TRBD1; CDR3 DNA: TGTGCCAGCAGCAAGAGGGTGGGACAGGGCCTCTACGAGCAGTACTTC; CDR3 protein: CASSKRVGQGLYEQYF
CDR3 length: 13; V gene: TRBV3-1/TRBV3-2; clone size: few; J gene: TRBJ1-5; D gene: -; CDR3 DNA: TGTGCCAGCAGCCAGCGGGACACGGCAATGGTGCATTTT; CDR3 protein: CASSQRDTAMVHF
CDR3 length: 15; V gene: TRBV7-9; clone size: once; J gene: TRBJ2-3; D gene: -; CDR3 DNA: TGTGCCAGCAGCTTAGACGAAGAGAACACAGATACGCAGTATTTT; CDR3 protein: CASSLDEENTDTQYF
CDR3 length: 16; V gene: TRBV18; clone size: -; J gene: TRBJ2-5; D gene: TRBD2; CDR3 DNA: TGTGCCAGCTCACCTGGGACTAGCGCGTACCAAGAGACCCAGTACTTC; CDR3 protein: CASSPGTSAYQETQYF
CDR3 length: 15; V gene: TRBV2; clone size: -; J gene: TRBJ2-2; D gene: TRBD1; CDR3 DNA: TGTGCCAGCAGTGGGGGACAGGGGATTGCCGGGGAGCTGTTTTTT; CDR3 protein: CASSGGQGIAGELFF
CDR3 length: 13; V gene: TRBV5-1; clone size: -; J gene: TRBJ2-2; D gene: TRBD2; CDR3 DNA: TGCGCCAGCAAGCGGGAGAACACCGGGGAGCTGTTTTTT; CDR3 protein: CASKRENTGELFF
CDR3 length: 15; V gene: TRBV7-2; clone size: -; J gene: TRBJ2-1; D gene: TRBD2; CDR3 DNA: TGTGCCAGCAGCCTAACTAGCGGGGGTTACAATGAGCAGTTCTTC; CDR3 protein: CASSLTSGGYNEQFF
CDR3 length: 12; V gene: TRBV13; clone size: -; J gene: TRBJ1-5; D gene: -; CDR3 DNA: TGTGCCAGCAGCTTTTGGGGCGAGCCCCAGCATTTT; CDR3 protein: CASSFWGEPQHF
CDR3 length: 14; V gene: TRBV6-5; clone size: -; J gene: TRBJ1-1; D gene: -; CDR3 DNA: TGTGCCAGCAGTTACCGGGATCCGAACACTGAAGCTTTCTTT; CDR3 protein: CASSYRDPNTEAFF
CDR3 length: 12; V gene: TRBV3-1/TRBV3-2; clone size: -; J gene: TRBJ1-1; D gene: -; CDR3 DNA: TGTGCCAGCAGCCAAGATCGTGGGGAAGCTTTCTTT; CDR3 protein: CASSQDRGEAFF
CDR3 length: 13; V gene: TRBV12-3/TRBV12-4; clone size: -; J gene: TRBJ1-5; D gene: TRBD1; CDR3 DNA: TGTGCCAGCCGGGGACAGAGCAATCAGCCCCAGCATTTT; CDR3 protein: CASRGQSNQPQHF
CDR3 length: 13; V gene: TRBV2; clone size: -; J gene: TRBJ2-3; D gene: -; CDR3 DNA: TGTGCCAGCCGGGGCGAAGTCACAGATACGCAGTATTTT; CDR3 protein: CASRGEVTDTQYF
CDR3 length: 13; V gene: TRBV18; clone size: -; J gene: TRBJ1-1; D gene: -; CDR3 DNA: TGTGCCAGCTCACCACCGAGTTACACTGAAGCTTTCTTT; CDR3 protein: CASSPPSYTEAFF
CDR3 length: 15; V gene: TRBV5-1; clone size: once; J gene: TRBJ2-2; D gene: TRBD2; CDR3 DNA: TGCGCCAGCAGCTTCAGAGCGGGGGACCCGGCAGAGCTGTTTTTT; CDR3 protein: CASSFRAGDPAELFF
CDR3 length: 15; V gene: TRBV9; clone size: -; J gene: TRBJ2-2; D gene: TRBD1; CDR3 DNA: TGTGCCAGCAGCGTAGAAGGGACAGGGGCCGGGGAGCTGTTTTTT; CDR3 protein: CASSVEGTGAGELFF
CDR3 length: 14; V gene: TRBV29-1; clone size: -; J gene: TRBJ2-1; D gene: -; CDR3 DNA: TGCAGCGTGGCCTCGACGACGGGGGACAATGAGCAGTTCTTC; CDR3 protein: CSVASTTGDNEQFF
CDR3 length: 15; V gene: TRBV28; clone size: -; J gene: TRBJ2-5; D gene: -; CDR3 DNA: TGTGCCAGCAGTTTGCGGGGGCGCGGTGGGGAGACCCAGTACTTC; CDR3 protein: CASSLRGRGGETQYF
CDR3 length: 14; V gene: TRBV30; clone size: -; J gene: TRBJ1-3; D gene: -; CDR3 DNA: TGTGCCTGTAATAAACGGAATATGGGGAACACCATATATTTT; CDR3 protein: CACNKRNMGNTIYF
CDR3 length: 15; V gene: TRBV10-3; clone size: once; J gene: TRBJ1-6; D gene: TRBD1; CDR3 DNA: TGTGCCATCAGTGACCCTGACAGGGGGAATTCACCCCTCCACTTT; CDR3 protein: CAISDPDRGNSPLHF
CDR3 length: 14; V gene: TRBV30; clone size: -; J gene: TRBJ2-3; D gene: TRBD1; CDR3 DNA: TGTGCCTGGAGGCCAGGGGGCGGCACAGATACGCAGTATTTT; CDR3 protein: CAWRPGGGTDTQYF
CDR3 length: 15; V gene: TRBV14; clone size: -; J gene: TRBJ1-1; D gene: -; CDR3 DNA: TGTGCCAGCAGCCAAAAGGCGGGACCGGTGTCACGAGCTTTCTTT; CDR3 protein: CASSQKAGPVSRAFF
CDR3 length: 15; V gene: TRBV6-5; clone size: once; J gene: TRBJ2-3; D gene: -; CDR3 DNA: TGTGCCAGCAGTTTAGACAGGGAGGGCACAGATACGCAGTATTTT; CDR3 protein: CASSLDREGTDTQYF
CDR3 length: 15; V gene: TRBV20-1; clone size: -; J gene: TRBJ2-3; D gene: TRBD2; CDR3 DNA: TGCAGTGCTAGTCTCAGCGGGGGGGTGGCAGATACGCAGTATTTT; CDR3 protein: CSASLSGGVADTQYF
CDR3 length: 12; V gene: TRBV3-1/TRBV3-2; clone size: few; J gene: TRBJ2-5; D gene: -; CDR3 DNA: TGTGCCAGCAGCCATCAACAAGAGACCCAGTACTTC; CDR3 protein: CASSHQQETQYF
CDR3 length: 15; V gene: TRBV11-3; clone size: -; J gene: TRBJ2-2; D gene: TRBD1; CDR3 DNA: TGTGCCAGCAGCTCACAGGGGACGGACACCGGGGAGCTGTTTTTT; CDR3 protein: CASSSQGTDTGELFF
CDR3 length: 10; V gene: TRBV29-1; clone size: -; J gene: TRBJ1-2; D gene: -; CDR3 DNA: TGCAGCGTTTCTGGACCTGGCTACACCTTC; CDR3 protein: CSVSGPGYTF
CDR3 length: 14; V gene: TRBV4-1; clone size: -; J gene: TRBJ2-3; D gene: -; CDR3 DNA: TGCGCCAGCAGCCAAGATCGTGACCCTAGATCGCAGTATTTT; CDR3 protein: CASSQDRDPRSQYF
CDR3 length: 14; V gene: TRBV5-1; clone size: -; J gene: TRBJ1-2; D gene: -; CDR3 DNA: TGCGCCAGCAGCTTCGGGGATACTAACTATGGCTACACCTTC; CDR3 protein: CASSFGDTNYGYTF
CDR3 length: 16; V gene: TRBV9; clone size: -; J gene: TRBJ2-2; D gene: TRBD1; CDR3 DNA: TGTGCCAGCAGCGCCAGACAGGGATTAAACACCGGGGAGCTGTTTTTT; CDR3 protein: CASSARQGLNTGELFF
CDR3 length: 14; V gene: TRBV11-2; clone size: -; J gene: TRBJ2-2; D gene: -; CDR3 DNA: TGTGCCAGCAGCCAACAGGGTTACACCGGGGAGCTGTTTTTT; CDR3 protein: CASSQQGYTGELFF
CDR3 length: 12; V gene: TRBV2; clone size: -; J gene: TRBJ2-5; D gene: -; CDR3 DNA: TGTGCCAGCAGTGCGGTTTCGGAGACCCAGTACTTC; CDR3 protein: CASSAVSETQYF
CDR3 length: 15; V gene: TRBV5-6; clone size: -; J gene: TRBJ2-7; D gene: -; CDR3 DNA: TGTGCCAGCAGTCTATACGGAGGCGACACCTACGAGCAGTACTTC; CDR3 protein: CASSLYGGDTYEQYF
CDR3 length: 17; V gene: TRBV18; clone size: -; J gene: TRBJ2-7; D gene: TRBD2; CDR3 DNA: TGTGCCAGCTCACCCATTTCTAGCGGCCTTAAATCCTACGAGCAGTACTTC; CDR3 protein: CASSPISSGLKSYEQYF
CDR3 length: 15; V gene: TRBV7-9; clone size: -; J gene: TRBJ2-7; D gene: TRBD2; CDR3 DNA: TGTGCCAGCAGCCCCCGGGCTAGCGGGAACTACGAGCAGTACTTC; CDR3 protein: CASSPRASGNYEQYF
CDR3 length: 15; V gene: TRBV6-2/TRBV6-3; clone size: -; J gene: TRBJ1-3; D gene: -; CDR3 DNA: TGTGCCAGCAGTGCACAGGCCTACTCTGGAAACACCATATATTTT; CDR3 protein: CASSAQAYSGNTIYF
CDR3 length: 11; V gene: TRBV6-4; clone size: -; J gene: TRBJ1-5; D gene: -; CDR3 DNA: TGTGCCAGGACAGTAAATCAGCCCCGGCATTTT; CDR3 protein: CARTVNQPRHF
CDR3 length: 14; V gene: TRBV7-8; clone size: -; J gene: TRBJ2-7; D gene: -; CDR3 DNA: TGTGCCAGCAGCTTAGCGGGTGATGGCTACGAGCAGTACTTC; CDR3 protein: CASSLAGDGYEQYF
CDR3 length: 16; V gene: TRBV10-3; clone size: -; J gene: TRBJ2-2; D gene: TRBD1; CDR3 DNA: TGTGCCATCAGTGAGGCAGGGACAGGGAACACCGGGGAGCTGTTTTTT; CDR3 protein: CAISEAGTGNTGELFF
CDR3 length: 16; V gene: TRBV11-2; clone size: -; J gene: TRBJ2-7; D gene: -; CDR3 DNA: TGTGCCAGCAGCTTAGGTGGGAGACCCGTGAGCTACGAGCAGTACTTC; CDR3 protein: CASSLGGRPVSYEQYF
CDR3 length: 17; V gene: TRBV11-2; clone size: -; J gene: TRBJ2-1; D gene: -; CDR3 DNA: TGTGCCAGCAGCCCCTCTACCCCCTCGGGCTCCTACAATGAGCAGTTCTTC; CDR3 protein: CASSPSTPSGSYNEQFF
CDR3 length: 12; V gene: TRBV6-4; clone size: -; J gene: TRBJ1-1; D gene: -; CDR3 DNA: TGTGCCAGGGGAAGGGGGAACACTGAAGCTTTCTTT; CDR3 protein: CARGRGNTEAFF
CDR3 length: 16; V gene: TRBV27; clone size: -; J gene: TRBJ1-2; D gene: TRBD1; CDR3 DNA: TGTGCCAGCAGTTTAGCACCCGGGACAGGAATCTATGGCTACACCTTC; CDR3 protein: CASSLAPGTGIYGYTF
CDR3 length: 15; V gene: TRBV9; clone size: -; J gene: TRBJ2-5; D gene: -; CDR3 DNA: TGTGCCAGCAGCGTAGGAGGTTTCGTCTTGGAGACCCAGTACTTC; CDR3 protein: CASSVGGFVLETQYF
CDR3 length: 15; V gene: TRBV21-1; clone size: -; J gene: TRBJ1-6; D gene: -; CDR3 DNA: TGTGCCAGCAAGCAAGTACAGGAGCATAATTCACCCCTCCACTTT; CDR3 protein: CASKQVQEHNSPLHF
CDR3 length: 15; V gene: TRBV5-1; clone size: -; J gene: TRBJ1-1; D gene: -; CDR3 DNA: TGCGCCAGCAGCTTGTGGACAGCGAAGCACACTGAAGCTTTCTTT; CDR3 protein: CASSLWTAKHTEAFF
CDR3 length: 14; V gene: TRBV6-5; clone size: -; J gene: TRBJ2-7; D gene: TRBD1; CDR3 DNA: TGTGCCAGCAGAAACTGGGACAGCTCCTACGAGCAGTACTTC; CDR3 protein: CASRNWDSSYEQYF
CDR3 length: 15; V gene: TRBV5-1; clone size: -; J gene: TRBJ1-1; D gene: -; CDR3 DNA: TGCGCCAGCAGCTTGGCCGTGGGGACCAACACTGAAGCTTTCTTT; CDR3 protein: CASSLAVGTNTEAFF
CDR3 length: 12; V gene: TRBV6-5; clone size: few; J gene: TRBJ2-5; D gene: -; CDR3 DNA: TGTGCCAGCAGTTACTCGACGGAGACCCAGTACTTC; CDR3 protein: CASSYSTETQYF
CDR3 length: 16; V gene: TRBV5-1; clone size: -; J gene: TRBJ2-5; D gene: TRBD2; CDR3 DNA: TGCGCCAGCAGCTCGTACGGACTAGCGGGGACCAGGACCCAGTACTTC; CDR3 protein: CASSSYGLAGTRTQYF
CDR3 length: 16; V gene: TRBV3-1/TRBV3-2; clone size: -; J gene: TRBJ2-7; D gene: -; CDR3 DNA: TGTGCCAGCAGCCAAGCCCTTGGGGGCAGATACCACGAGCAGTACTTC; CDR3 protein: CASSQALGGRYHEQYF
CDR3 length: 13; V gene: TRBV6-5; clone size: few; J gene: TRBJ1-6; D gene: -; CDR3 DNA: TGTGCCAGCACCGCCGTATGGGGTTCACCCCTCCACTTT; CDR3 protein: CASTAVWGSPLHF
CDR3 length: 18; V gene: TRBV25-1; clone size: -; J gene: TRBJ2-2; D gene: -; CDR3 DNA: TGTGCCAGCAGTGAACAAAGAGTGGGGGCAGGGAACACCGGGGAGCTGTTTTTT; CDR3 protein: CASSEQRVGAGNTGELFF
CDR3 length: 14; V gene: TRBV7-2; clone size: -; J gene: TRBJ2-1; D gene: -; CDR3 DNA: TGTGCCAGCAGCTTAATGAGCTCTTCCTTTGAGCAGTTCTTC; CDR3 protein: CASSLMSSSFEQFF
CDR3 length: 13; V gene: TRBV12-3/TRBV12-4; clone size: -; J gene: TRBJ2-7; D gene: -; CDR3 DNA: TGTGCCAGCAGTTCTTACATAGCCTACGAGCAGTACTTC; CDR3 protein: CASSSYIAYEQYF
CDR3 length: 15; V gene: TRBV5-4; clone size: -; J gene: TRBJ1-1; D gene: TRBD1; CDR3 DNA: TGTGCCAGCAGCTGGCAGGGACAGGGGTCCACTGAAGCTTTCTTT; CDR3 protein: CASSWQGQGSTEAFF
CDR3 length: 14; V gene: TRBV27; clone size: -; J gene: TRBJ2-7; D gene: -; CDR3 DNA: TGTGCCAGCAGTCCCCCCGGTGTGCCTTACGAGCAGTACTTC; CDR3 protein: CASSPPGVPYEQYF
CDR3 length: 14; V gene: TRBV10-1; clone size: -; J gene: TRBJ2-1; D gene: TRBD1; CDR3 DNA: TGCGCCAGCAGCACCGGGACAGGTTACAATGAGCAGTTCTTC; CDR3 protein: CASSTGTGYNEQFF